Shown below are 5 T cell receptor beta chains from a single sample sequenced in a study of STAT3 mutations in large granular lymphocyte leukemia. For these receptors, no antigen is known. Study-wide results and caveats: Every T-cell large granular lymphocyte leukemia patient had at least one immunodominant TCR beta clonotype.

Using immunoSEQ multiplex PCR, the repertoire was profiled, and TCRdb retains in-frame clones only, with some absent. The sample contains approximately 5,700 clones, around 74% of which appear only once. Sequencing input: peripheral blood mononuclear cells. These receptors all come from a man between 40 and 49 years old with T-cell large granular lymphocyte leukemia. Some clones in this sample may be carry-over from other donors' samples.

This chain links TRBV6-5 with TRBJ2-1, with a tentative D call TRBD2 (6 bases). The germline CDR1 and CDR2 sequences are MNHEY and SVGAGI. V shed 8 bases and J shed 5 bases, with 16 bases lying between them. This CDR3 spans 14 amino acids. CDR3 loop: CASGDIAVHNEQFF. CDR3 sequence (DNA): TGTGCCAGCGGCGACATAGCGGTCCACAATGAGCAGTTCTTC.

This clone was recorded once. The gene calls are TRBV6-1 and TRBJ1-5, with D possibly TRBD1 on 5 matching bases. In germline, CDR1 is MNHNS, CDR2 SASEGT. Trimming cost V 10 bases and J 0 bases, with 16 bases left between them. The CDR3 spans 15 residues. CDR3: CATGREINSNQPQHF. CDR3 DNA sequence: TGTGCCACTGGCAGGGAGATAAATAGCAATCAGCCCCAGCATTTT.

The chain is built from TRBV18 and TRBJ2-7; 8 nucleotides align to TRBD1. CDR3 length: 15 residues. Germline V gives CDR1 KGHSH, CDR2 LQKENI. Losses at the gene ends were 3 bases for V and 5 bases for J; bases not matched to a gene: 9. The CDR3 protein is CASSPGQGNGDEQYF. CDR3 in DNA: TGTGCCAGCTCACCCGGACAGGGTAACGGCGACGAGCAGTACTTC. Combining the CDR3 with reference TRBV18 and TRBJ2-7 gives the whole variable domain NAGVMQNPRHLVRRRGQEARLRCSPMKGHSHVYWYRQLPEEGLKFMVYLQKENIIDESGMPKERFSAEFPKEGPSILRIQQVVRGDSAAYFCASSPGQGNGDEQYFGPGTRLTVT.

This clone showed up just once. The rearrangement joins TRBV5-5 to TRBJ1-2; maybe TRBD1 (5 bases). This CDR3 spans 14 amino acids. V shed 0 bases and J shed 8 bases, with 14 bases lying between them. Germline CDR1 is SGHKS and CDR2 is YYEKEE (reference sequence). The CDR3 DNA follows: TGTGCCAGCAGCTTGGATAGCTTGGGGCTCGGCTACACCTTC. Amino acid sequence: CASSLDSLGLGYTF.

The CDR3 nucleotides read TGCAGTGCTTTGGGGTACTACGAGCAGTACTTC. Its translation: CSALGYYEQYF. This sequence joins TRBV20-1 and TRBJ2-7, with D hard to call. V was trimmed by 5 bases and J by 3 bases, leaving 8 bases between them. CDR3 length equals 11 residues. Germline V CDR1 and CDR2: DFQATT, SNEGSKA (reference sequence).